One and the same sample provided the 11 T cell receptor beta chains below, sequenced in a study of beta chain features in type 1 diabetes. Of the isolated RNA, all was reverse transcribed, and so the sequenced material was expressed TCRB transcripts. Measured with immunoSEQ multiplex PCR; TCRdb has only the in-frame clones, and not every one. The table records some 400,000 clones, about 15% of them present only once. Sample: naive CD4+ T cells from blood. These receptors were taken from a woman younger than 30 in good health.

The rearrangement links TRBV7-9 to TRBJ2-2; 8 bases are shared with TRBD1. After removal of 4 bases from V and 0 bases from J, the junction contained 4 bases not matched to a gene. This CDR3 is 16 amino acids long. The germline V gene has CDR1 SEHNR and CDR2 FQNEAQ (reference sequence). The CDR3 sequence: CASSYRGYPNTGELFF. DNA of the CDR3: TGTGCCAGCAGCTACAGGGGGTATCCGAACACCGGGGAGCTGTTTTTT.

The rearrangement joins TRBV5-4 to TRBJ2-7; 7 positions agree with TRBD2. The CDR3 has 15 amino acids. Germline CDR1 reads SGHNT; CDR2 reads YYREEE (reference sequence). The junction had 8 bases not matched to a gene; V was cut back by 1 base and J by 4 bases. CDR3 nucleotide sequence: TGTGCCAGCAGCTTGCGTGCGGGAGTAAATTACGAGCAGTACTTC. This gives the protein CASSLRAGVNYEQYF.

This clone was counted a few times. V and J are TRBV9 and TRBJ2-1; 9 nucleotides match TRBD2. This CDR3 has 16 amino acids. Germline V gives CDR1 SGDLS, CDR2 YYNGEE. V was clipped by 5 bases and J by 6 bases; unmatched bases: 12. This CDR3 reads CASSRSGGSVINEQFF. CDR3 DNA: TGTGCCAGCAGTCGTAGCGGGGGCTCGGTGATCAATGAGCAGTTCTTC.

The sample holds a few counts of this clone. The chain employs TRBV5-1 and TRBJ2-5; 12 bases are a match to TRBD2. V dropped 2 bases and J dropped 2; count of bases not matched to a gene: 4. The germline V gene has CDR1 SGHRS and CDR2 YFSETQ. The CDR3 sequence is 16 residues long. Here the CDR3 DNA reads TGCGCCAGCAGCTTATTAACTAGCGGGAGGCAAGAGACCCAGTACTTC. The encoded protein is CASSLLTSGRQETQYF.

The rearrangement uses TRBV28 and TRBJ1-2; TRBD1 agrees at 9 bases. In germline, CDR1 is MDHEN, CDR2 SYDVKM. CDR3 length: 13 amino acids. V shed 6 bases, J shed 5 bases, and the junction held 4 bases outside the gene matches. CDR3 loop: CASSLGTGYGYTF. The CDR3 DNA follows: TGTGCCAGCAGCCTAGGGACAGGGTATGGCTACACCTTC.

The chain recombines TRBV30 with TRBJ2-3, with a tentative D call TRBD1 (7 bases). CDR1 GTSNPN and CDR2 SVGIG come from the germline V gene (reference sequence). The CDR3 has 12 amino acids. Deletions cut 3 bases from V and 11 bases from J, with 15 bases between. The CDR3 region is CAWSPGGRGQYF. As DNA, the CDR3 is TGTGCCTGGAGCCCAGGGGGGCGAGGGCAGTATTTT.

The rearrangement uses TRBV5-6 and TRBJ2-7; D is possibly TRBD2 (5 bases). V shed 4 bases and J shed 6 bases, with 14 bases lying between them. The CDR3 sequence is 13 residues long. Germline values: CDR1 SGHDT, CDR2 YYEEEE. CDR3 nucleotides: TGTGCCAGCAGCCGGACTGGCGGGCCCGAGCAGTACTTC. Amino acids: CASSRTGGPEQYF.

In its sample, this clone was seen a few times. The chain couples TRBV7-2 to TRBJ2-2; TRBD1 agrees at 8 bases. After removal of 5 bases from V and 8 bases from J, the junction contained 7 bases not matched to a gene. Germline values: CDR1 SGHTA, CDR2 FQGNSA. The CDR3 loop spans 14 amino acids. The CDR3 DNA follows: TGTGCCAGCAGCCCTGGACAGGGTCTGGGGGAGCTGTTTTTT. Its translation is CASSPGQGLGELFF. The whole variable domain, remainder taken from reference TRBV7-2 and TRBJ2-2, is GAGVSQSPSNKVTEKGKDVELRCDPISGHTALYWYRQSLGQGLEFLIYFQGNSAPDKSGLPSDRFSAERTGGSVSTLTIQRTQQEDSAVYLCASSPGQGLGELFFGEGSRLTVL.

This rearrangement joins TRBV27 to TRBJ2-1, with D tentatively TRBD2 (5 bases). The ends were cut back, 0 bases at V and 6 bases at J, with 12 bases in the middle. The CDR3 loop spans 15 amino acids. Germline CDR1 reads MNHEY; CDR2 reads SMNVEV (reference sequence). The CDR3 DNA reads TGTGCCAGCAGTTTATCGATCCAGCGGCTCAATGAGCAGTTCTTC. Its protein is CASSLSIQRLNEQFF.

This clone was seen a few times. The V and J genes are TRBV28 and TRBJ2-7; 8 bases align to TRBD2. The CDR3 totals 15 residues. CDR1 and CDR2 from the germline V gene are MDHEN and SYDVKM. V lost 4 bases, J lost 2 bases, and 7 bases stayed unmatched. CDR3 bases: TGTGCCAGCAGTTCGGCTAGCGGGTCCACCTACGAGCAGTACTTC. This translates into CASSSASGSTYEQYF. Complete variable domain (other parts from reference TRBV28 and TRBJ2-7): DVKVTQSSRYLVKRTGEKVFLECVQDMDHENMFWYRQDPGLGLRLIYFSYDVKMKEKGDIPEGYSVSREKKERFSLILESASTNQTSMYLCASSSASGSTYEQYFGPGTRLTVT.

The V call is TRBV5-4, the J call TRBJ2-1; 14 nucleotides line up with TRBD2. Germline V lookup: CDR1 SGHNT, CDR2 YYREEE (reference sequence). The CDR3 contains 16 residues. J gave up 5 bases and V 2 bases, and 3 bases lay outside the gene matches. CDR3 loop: CASSLGLAGGNNEQFF. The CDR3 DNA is TGTGCCAGCAGCTTAGGACTAGCGGGAGGAAACAATGAGCAGTTCTTC.